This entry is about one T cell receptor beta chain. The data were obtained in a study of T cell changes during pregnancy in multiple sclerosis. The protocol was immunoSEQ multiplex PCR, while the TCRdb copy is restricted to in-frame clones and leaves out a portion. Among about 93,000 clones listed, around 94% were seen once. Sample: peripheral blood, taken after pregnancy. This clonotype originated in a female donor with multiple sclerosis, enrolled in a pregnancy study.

CDR3 sequence reads: CASSPSTGYFTTEAFF. CDR3 nucleotides: TGTGCCAGCTCACCCTCTACGGGGTATTTTACCACTGAAGCTTTCTTT. The rearrangement joins TRBV18 to TRBJ1-1; D ambiguous. Germline V gives CDR1 KGHSH, CDR2 LQKENI. V dropped 3 bases and J dropped 4 bases, with 18 bases sitting between them. CDR3 length equals 16 residues.